Following are 32 T cell receptor beta chains from one sample sequenced in a study of cytomegalovirus exposure and HLA in healthy donors. The primer mix had 60 Vbeta and 13 Jbeta primers. Profiling relied on immunoSEQ multiplex PCR, and the TCRdb table lists in-frame clones only, not all of them. Of around 93,000 clones in the sample, about four fifths are singletons; the top ten hold under 4%. The sample was PBMCs. Receptor source: a middle-aged woman in good health and CMV-seronegative.

This CDR3 reads CASSLERSPYNEQFF. The CDR3 nucleotides read TGTGCCAGCAGTCTAGAGAGGAGCCCCTACAATGAGCAGTTCTTC. This chain links TRBV6-1 with TRBJ2-1; D is unresolved. There are 15 residues in the CDR3. Trimming shortened V by 5 bases and J by 2 bases, and 13 bases separated the two germline ends. The germline CDR1 and CDR2 sequences are MNHNS and SASEGT.

This clone came up once. The chain couples TRBV15 to TRBJ1-4; D may be TRBD1 (6 bases). The CDR3 runs 15 residues. Trimming took off 1 base at V and 5 bases at J, with 11 bases between the two ends. The germline V gene encodes CDR1 LNHNV and CDR2 YYDKDF (reference sequence). The CDR3 nucleotides read TGTGCCACCAGCAGAGGAGGGCAGGGGAATGAAAAACTGTTTTTT. Its protein is CATSRGGQGNEKLFF.

V and J are TRBV19 and TRBJ2-3, with D tentatively TRBD2 (5 bases). The V end was cut by 7 bases, the J end by 0 bases, with 17 bases between. The CDR3 has 16 amino acids. Germline V lookup: CDR1 LNHDA, CDR2 SQIVND (reference sequence). As DNA, the CDR3 is TGTGCCAGTAAGCCCAGCGGCGGCTTTAGCACAGATACGCAGTATTTT. Translating gives CASKPSGGFSTDTQYF.

The V call is TRBV2, the J call TRBJ1-5, with D unresolved. V shed 8 bases and J shed 0 bases, with 11 bases lying between them. CDR3 length: 14 residues. Germline CDR1 reads SNHLY; CDR2 reads FYNNEI. CDR3 nucleotide sequence: TGTGCCAGCGCCCGGGAATTTAGCAATCAGCCCCAGCATTTT. Its translation: CASAREFSNQPQHF.

V usage is TRBV30 and J usage is TRBJ2-1; D is possibly TRBD2 (5 bases). Trimming pared 4 bases from V and 2 bases from J, leaving 9 bases between. This CDR3 comprises 13 residues. Germline V gene sequence: CDR1 GTSNPN, CDR2 SVGIG (reference sequence). The CDR3 DNA is TGTGCCTGGAACGGGATTACCTACAATGAGCAGTTCTTC. Its translation is CAWNGITYNEQFF.

CDR3 region: CASSIAGLNNEQFF. For the CDR3, the DNA is TGTGCCAGTAGTATTGCCGGACTCAACAATGAGCAGTTCTTC. This chain joins TRBV19 and TRBJ2-1; perhaps TRBD2 as D (5 bases). This CDR3 has 14 residues. Germline CDR1 LNHDA, CDR2 SQIVND (reference sequence). Trimming shortened V by 3 bases and J by 5 bases, and 11 bases separated the two germline ends.

This chain joins TRBV5-4 and TRBJ1-2, with a tentative D call TRBD1 (5 bases). This CDR3 is 17 amino acids long. Germline assignment: CDR1 SGHNT and CDR2 YYREEE (reference sequence). V was trimmed by 4 bases and J by 2 bases, leaving 21 bases between them. In nucleotides, the CDR3 is TGTGCCAGCAGCCCGGGCGGGGCAGCTCAGTCCAACTATGGCTACACCTTC. It translates to CASSPGGAAQSNYGYTF.

Note on this clone: Other DNA sequences from this sample encode an identical CDR3 as well. The rearrangement uses TRBV29-1 and TRBJ1-5, with a tentative D call TRBD1 (5 bases). V lost 6 bases, J lost 4 bases, and 10 bases lay in between. Germline V lookup: CDR1 SQVTM, CDR2 ANQGSEA. The CDR3 length is 12 residues. CDR3 in amino acids: CSVGQGNQPQHF. In DNA form, the CDR3 reads TGCAGCGTGGGGCAGGGAAATCAGCCCCAGCATTTT. Complete variable domain (other parts from reference TRBV29-1 and TRBJ1-5): SAVISQKPSRDICQRGTSLTIQCQVDSQVTMMFWYRQQPGQSLTLIATANQGSEATYESGFVIDKFPISRPNLTFSTLTVSNMSPEDSSIYLCSVGQGNQPQHFGDGTRLSIL.

As to this clone: Its ends do not fully match the called genes, so a read error is possible. The chain is built from TRBV7-9 and TRBJ1-2, with TRBD1 identical over 8 bases. The CDR3 length is 14 residues. CDR1 is SEHNR, CDR2 FQNEAQ, per germline (reference sequence). The DNA of the CDR3 is TGTTCCAGCAGCCTAACACAGGGGGGATATGGCTACACCTTC. Its translation: CSSSLTQGGYGYTF.

The V call is TRBV18, the J call TRBJ2-5, with 9 bases lining up with TRBD1. The ends lost 6 bases at V and 4 bases at J; junction bases unmatched: 3. Germline V gene sequence: CDR1 KGHSH, CDR2 LQKENI. The CDR3 has 13 amino acids. CDR3 region: CASSGTGRETQYF. CDR3 coding DNA: TGTGCCAGCTCCGGGACAGGGAGAGAGACCCAGTACTTC. The entire variable domain, with the rest obtained from reference TRBV18 and TRBJ2-5, is as follows: NAGVMQNPRHLVRRRGQEARLRCSPMKGHSHVYWYRQLPEEGLKFMVYLQKENIIDESGMPKERFSAEFPKEGPSILRIQQVVRGDSAAYFCASSGTGRETQYFGPGTRLLVL.

The gene calls are TRBV6-1 and TRBJ1-6; D is uncertain. The CDR3 is made up of 13 amino acids. Germline V gives CDR1 MNHNS, CDR2 SASEGT. Deletions cut 2 bases from V and 10 bases from J, with 9 bases between. CDR3 protein: CASSETPTSPLHF. DNA for the CDR3: TGTGCCAGCAGTGAAACGCCCACATCACCCCTCCACTTT.

The genes are TRBV15 and TRBJ1-2; 9 bases map to TRBD1. The CDR3 loop spans 18 amino acids. The V gene's germline CDR1 is LNHNV and CDR2 YYDKDF (reference sequence). The trim removed 0 bases at V and 8 bases at J, leaving 16 bases unmatched. The CDR3 DNA sequence: TGTGCCACCAGCAGAGATCCCCTCGGACAGGGGAGATTGGCCGGCTACACCTTC. As protein: CATSRDPLGQGRLAGYTF.

V gene TRBV5-1 combines with J gene TRBJ2-1; 9 nucleotides agree with TRBD1. This CDR3 has 15 amino acids. Per germline, CDR1 SGHRS and CDR2 YFSETQ. V shed 2 bases and J 8 bases; nucleotides not matched to a gene: 8. As DNA, the CDR3 is TGCGCCAGCAGCTTTGGGGGGGACAGGGACCATGAGCAGTTCTTC. It encodes CASSFGGDRDHEQFF.

This chain uses TRBV29-1 with TRBJ1-2; D possibly corresponds to TRBD1 (5 bases). Germline CDR1 and CDR2: SQVTM and ANQGSEA. Trimming took 4 bases from V and 8 from J, leaving 14 bases between them. This CDR3 region has 12 residues. As DNA, the CDR3 is TGCAGCGTTGGGATCAGCGCAGGGGGCTACACCTTC. It is translated as CSVGISAGGYTF.

The chain uses TRBV6-1 and TRBJ1-2; D call uncertain. This CDR3 has 12 residues. CDR1 is MNHNS and CDR2 is SASEGT in the germline V gene. V lost 11 bases, J lost 2 bases, and 12 bases lay in between. Written as DNA, the CDR3 is TGTGCCGTAGCCCGGCAGAACTATGGCTACACCTTC. Its protein product is CAVARQNYGYTF.

This chain links TRBV7-9 with TRBJ2-3; weak D call: TRBD2 (6 bases). Trimming took 3 bases from V and 1 from J, leaving 11 bases between them. CDR1 SEHNR and CDR2 FQNEAQ come from the germline V gene (reference sequence). The CDR3 covers 15 residues. In DNA form, the CDR3 reads TGTGCCAGCAGCTTCACTAGCAGACGCACAGATACGCAGTATTTT. Translating it yields CASSFTSRRTDTQYF.

The genes are TRBV28 and TRBJ2-1; D may be TRBD2 (6 bases). The germline gives CDR1 MDHEN, CDR2 SYDVKM. This CDR3 region has 16 residues. The V end was cut by 6 bases, the J end by 0 bases, with 15 bases between. CDR3 DNA: TGTGCCAGCAGCCCCCAGCGGGCGGCCTCCTACAATGAGCAGTTCTTC. Its translation is CASSPQRAASYNEQFF.

This chain links TRBV10-3 with TRBJ1-2; D not certain. The V end was cut by 10 bases, the J end by 6 bases, with 27 bases between. Germline values: CDR1 ENHRY, CDR2 SYGVKD. The CDR3 totals 16 residues. The CDR3 DNA reads TGTGCCACCGCGGGGTTCGGTTTAGCAGCGGGCGATGGCTACACCTTC. Protein: CATAGFGLAAGDGYTF.

This clone has only one observation. The V and J genes are TRBV6-6 and TRBJ1-5; weak D call: TRBD1 (5 bases). Germline values: CDR1 MNHNY, CDR2 SVGAGI (reference sequence). The CDR3 loop spans 13 amino acids. The germline V and J ends were trimmed by 8 bases and 2 bases, with 10 bases remaining between them. The CDR3 region has the DNA TGTGCCAGCCTGGGAGGGGGCAATCAGCCCCAGCATTTT. Its translation is CASLGGGNQPQHF.

The chain couples TRBV7-2 to TRBJ1-2; 8 bases are shared with TRBD1. The CDR3 runs to 17 residues. Trimming removed 7 bases from V and 6 bases from J; junction bases left unmatched: 19. Germline assignment: CDR1 SGHTA and CDR2 FQGNSA. This CDR3 reads CASTPGGSGGAFNGYTF. CDR3 sequence (DNA): TGTGCCAGCACCCCGGGGGGCTCAGGGGGCGCGTTTAATGGCTACACCTTC.

This clone was detected only a few times. This chain links TRBV7-9 with TRBJ2-5; D is possibly TRBD1 (6 bases). V dropped 2 bases and J dropped 5 bases, with 15 bases sitting between them. Germline loops: CDR1 SEHNR, CDR2 FQNEAQ (reference sequence). The CDR3 is 15 amino acids. The CDR3 region is CASSLLNQGIETQYF. The DNA for the CDR3 is TGTGCCAGCAGCTTATTAAATCAGGGGATCGAGACCCAGTACTTC.

This clone was observed a handful of times. The CDR3 sequence is CASSLRGQETQYF. The CDR3 nucleotides read TGCGCCAGCAGCTTGAGGGGTCAAGAGACCCAGTACTTC. The chain combines TRBV5-1 with TRBJ2-5; tentatively, D is TRBD1 (5 bases). Germline V gene sequence: CDR1 SGHRS, CDR2 YFSETQ. There are 13 residues in the CDR3. V shed 1 base and J shed 2 bases, with 6 bases lying between them.

This sequence joins TRBV7-9 and TRBJ1-2; 7 bases fit TRBD1. CDR1 is SEHNR and CDR2 is FQNEAQ in the germline V gene (reference sequence). The CDR3 totals 13 residues. Losses at the gene ends were 4 bases for V and 8 bases for J; bases not matched to a gene: 7. CDR3 nucleotide sequence: TGTGCCAGCAGCTCTGACAGGGTTGGGGGCTACACCTTC. This encodes CASSSDRVGGYTF.

The chain links TRBV7-2 to TRBJ2-2; D is uncertain. This CDR3 is built from 13 residues. V shed 5 bases and J shed 5 bases, with 9 bases lying between them. Per the germline V gene, CDR1 is SGHTA and CDR2 is FQGNSA. Here the CDR3 DNA reads TGTGCCAGCAGCCATACACTAACCGGGGAGCTGTTTTTT. Its translation is CASSHTLTGELFF.

This clone was counted between two and nine times. The chain couples TRBV5-1 to TRBJ1-1; D uncertain. CDR1 is SGHRS, CDR2 YFSETQ, per germline. This CDR3 contains 14 residues. Between the trimmed V and J ends, which lost 0 bases and 3 bases, there was a span of 9 bases. The CDR3 reads CASSLGARHTEAFF. DNA for the CDR3: TGCGCCAGCAGCTTGGGGGCCAGACACACTGAAGCTTTCTTT.

CDR3 DNA sequence: TGCAGCGTGTTGACAGGGGATACGCAGTATTTT. Translation: CSVLTGDTQYF. V is TRBV29-1 and J is TRBJ2-3; TRBD1 matches at 7 bases. J was trimmed by 6 bases and V by 6 bases; bases with no gene match: 3. CDR1 SQVTM and CDR2 ANQGSEA come from the germline V gene. CDR3 length: 11 residues.

V gene TRBV6-1 combines with J gene TRBJ1-2, with D tentatively TRBD1 (5 bases). Looked up from germline, CDR1 is MNHNS and CDR2 is SASEGT. V lost 7 bases and J lost 5, with 14 bases in between. This CDR3 is 13 amino acids long. In nucleotides, the CDR3 is TGTGCCAGCAATAGACTGGGGGGATATGGCTACACCTTC. Encoded protein: CASNRLGGYGYTF.

The rearrangement links TRBV5-1 to TRBJ1-6, with D perhaps TRBD1 (5 bases). The V gene lost 4 bases and the J gene lost 15 bases, with 38 bases spanning the gap. Germline V gene lookup returns CDR1 SGHRS and CDR2 YFSETQ. CDR3 length: 20 amino acids. The CDR3 nucleotides read TGCGCCAGCAGCCGCCGGGCGCCCGGGACTGCGCCAATCTTCGAACAAGGCCTCCACTTT. Encoded protein: CASSRRAPGTAPIFEQGLHF.

The CDR3 loop reads CASSVEGGTEAFF. CDR3 DNA: TGTGCCAGCAGCGTGGAGGGGGGGACTGAAGCTTTCTTT. This chain links TRBV5-6 with TRBJ1-1; D perhaps matches TRBD1 (6 bases). V lost 4 bases, J lost 5 bases, and 12 bases lay in between. Germline CDR1 reads SGHDT; CDR2 reads YYEEEE. The length of the CDR3 is 13 residues. The full variable domain, with the rest looked up from reference TRBV5-6 and TRBJ1-1, is DAGVTQSPTHLIKTRGQQVTLRCSPKSGHDTVSWYQQALGQGPQFIFQYYEEEERQRGNFPDRFSGHQFPNYSSELNVNALLLGDSALYLCASSVEGGTEAFFGQGTRLTVV.

The V gene is TRBV6-5, the J gene TRBJ2-6, with 7 bases lining up with TRBD1. Trimming at V came to 10 bases and at J to 2 bases, leaving 8 bases not matched to a gene. The CDR3 consists of 15 residues. Germline V gives CDR1 MNHEY, CDR2 SVGAGI. The DNA for the CDR3 is TGTGCCAACAGCCGCGACAGGGCTGGGGCCAACGTCCTGACTTTC. Protein product: CANSRDRAGANVLTF.

The V and J genes are TRBV30 and TRBJ2-5; weak D call: TRBD1 (6 bases). The tail of the sequence fits TRBJ2-7 better, so the J call may be wrong. Germline CDR1 is GTSNPN and CDR2 is SVGIG (reference sequence). The CDR3 is made up of 13 amino acids. The CDR3 here is CAWSQRTDNEQYF. The CDR3 coding sequence is TGTGCCTGGAGCCAACGGACAGATAACGAGCAGTACTTC.

The sample holds one count of this clone. V gene TRBV7-9 combines with J gene TRBJ1-5; no clear D. CDR1 is SEHNR, CDR2 FQNEAQ, per germline (reference sequence). V was clipped by 5 bases and J by 2 bases, with 16 bases between them. The CDR3 has 16 amino acids. For the CDR3, the DNA is TGTGCCAGCAGCCGCACGGGGAACGCGGGCAATCAGCCCCAGCATTTT. Encoded protein: CASSRTGNAGNQPQHF.